Below are 23 T cell receptor beta chains sequenced from a single sample in a study of blood T cell repertoires in COVID-19. Assay: immunoSEQ multiplex PCR; the TCRdb copy retains only in-frame clones and omits some. The profile shows around 300,000 clones, roughly 87% of them singletons. The sequenced sample was peripheral blood. Every receptor here comes from a human donor in a cohort sampled during active COVID-19.

The chain combines TRBV27 with TRBJ2-6; the D is unclear. This CDR3 is built from 16 residues. Trimming took off 4 bases at V and 0 bases at J, with 10 bases between the two ends. CDR1 MNHEY and CDR2 SMNVEV come from the germline V gene (reference sequence). CDR3 in amino acids: CASSYLRSSGANVLTF. The CDR3 DNA reads TGTGCCAGCAGTTACTTGAGGAGCTCTGGGGCCAACGTCCTGACTTTC.

This rearrangement joins TRBV24-1 to TRBJ2-3; 7 bases agree with TRBD2. Germline V CDR1 and CDR2: KGHDR, SFDVKD. The CDR3 extends over 17 amino acids. With V trimmed by 2 bases and J by 2 bases, 9 bases remained unmatched. The CDR3 reads CATSDSGGGRFTDTQYF. The CDR3 region has the DNA TGTGCCACCAGTGATTCCGGGGGAGGGCGATTCACAGATACGCAGTATTTT.

V is TRBV11-2 and J is TRBJ2-7, with 7 nucleotides matching TRBD1. Trimming cost V 8 bases and J 2 bases; bases outside gene matches: 9. Per the germline V gene, CDR1 is SGHAT and CDR2 is FQNNGV. The CDR3 consists of 14 residues. The CDR3 region has the DNA TGTGCCAGCGGGCGATCCGGACAGGCCTACGAGCAGTACTTC. Translating gives CASGRSGQAYEQYF.

V and J are TRBV5-1 and TRBJ1-2; D uncertain. This CDR3 contains 13 residues. Looked up from germline, CDR1 is SGHRS and CDR2 is YFSETQ. The ends were cut back, 4 bases at V and 2 bases at J, with 9 bases in the middle. The CDR3 DNA is TGCGCCAGCAGCCGCGAACAGAACTATGGCTACACCTTC. This codes for CASSREQNYGYTF.

This clone was found many times. The V call is TRBV2, the J call TRBJ2-1; D is unresolved. The CDR3 is 15 residues long. Trimming removed 3 bases at V and 10 bases at J, with 19 bases between. Germline V gene lookup returns CDR1 SNHLY and CDR2 FYNNEI. CDR3 region: CASSEVELTRREQFF. The CDR3 DNA is TGTGCCAGCAGTGAGGTGGAGTTAACGCGACGAGAGCAGTTCTTC.

V usage is TRBV29-1 and J usage is TRBJ2-5, with D possibly matching TRBD2 (6 bases). The V end was cut by 4 bases, the J end by 7 bases, with 25 bases between. CDR1 and CDR2 from the germline V gene are SQVTM and ANQGSEA. CDR3 length equals 16 residues. CDR3 protein: CSVVKDSSGSRGTQYF. The DNA of the CDR3 is TGCAGCGTTGTAAAAGATTCCTCCGGGAGTCGTGGGACCCAGTACTTC.

The CDR3 region is CASSSYQGTDTQYF. In nucleotides, the CDR3 is TGTGCCAGCAGTTCGTACCAGGGCACAGATACGCAGTATTTT. This chain uses TRBV28 with TRBJ2-3; D is unresolved. The CDR3 covers 14 residues. Trimming took off 4 bases at V and 1 base at J, with 9 bases between the two ends. CDR1 is MDHEN and CDR2 is SYDVKM in the germline V gene. Full variable domain (rest looked up from reference TRBV28 and TRBJ2-3): DVKVTQSSRYLVKRTGEKVFLECVQDMDHENMFWYRQDPGLGLRLIYFSYDVKMKEKGDIPEGYSVSREKKERFSLILESASTNQTSMYLCASSSYQGTDTQYFGPGTRLTVL.

This clone has a handful of counts. The chain couples TRBV14 to TRBJ2-1; 7 bases agree with TRBD2. From germline, CDR1 is SGHDN and CDR2 FVKESK. V lost 1 base to trimming and J lost 15 bases; unmatched junction nucleotides: 9. The CDR3 is 13 amino acids. The CDR3 spells CASSQVGGSNPFF. CDR3 nucleotide sequence: TGTGCCAGCAGCCAAGTCGGCGGGAGTAATCCGTTCTTC.

V is TRBV18 and J is TRBJ2-6, with D unresolved. Germline V gene lookup returns CDR1 KGHSH and CDR2 LQKENI. The CDR3 length is 13 residues. Trimming took off 7 bases at V and 0 bases at J, with 4 bases between the two ends. Written as DNA, the CDR3 is TGTGCCAGCTTGGCCTCTGGGGCCAACGTCCTGACTTTC. Translated, it gives CASLASGANVLTF.

This rearrangement joins TRBV14 to TRBJ2-1; D call uncertain. V gave up 5 bases and J gave up 7 bases, with 6 bases separating them. The germline gives CDR1 SGHDN, CDR2 FVKESK. The CDR3 totals 11 residues. The CDR3 DNA reads TGTGCCAGCAGCTTCGGTAATGAGCAGTTCTTC. Translation gives CASSFGNEQFF.

This chain uses TRBV7-9 with TRBJ1-5; the match to TRBD1 covers 10 bases. The trim removed 5 bases at V and 10 bases at J, leaving 8 bases unmatched. CDR3 length: 14 residues. The germline V gene has CDR1 SEHNR and CDR2 FQNEAQ (reference sequence). CDR3 bases: TGTGCCAGCAGCCGCGGGACAGGGGTTGAACCCCAGCATTTT. Translating gives CASSRGTGVEPQHF.

The CDR3 coding sequence is TGTGCCAGCAGAGTAAACAGGGCTAATGAAAAACTGTTTTTT. Translating it yields CASRVNRANEKLFF. The chain uses TRBV28 and TRBJ1-4, with a weak D call TRBD1 (6 bases). Germline V lookup: CDR1 MDHEN, CDR2 SYDVKM. V lost 6 bases and J lost 3, with 11 bases in between. The CDR3 has 14 residues.

The chain couples TRBV2 to TRBJ2-1; 11 bases are shared with TRBD2. Germline V gene lookup returns CDR1 SNHLY and CDR2 FYNNEI. J was trimmed by 9 bases and V by 7 bases; bases with no gene match: 11. This CDR3 comprises 15 residues. The CDR3 DNA follows: TGTGCCAGCAAGGTAACTAGCGGGAGTTCGAGTGAGCAGTTCTTC. It specifies CASKVTSGSSSEQFF.

The rearrangement uses TRBV7-9 and TRBJ1-2; D possibly corresponds to TRBD1 (6 bases). The CDR3 has 16 amino acids. Trimming removed 4 bases from V and 4 bases from J, with 19 bases in between. CDR1 and CDR2 (germline): SEHNR, FQNEAQ (reference sequence). The CDR3 DNA reads TGTGCCAGCAGCTATCAGATTCACAGGGAGGGCTATGGCTACACCTTC. It is translated as CASSYQIHREGYGYTF.

The CDR3 here is CASTLLGQGAMAFF. Here the CDR3 DNA reads TGTGCCAGCACCCTATTGGGACAGGGGGCTATGGCTTTCTTT. V gene TRBV5-6 combines with J gene TRBJ1-1, with 12 nucleotides matching TRBD1. V lost 6 bases, J lost 11 bases, and 11 bases stayed unmatched. Germline loops: CDR1 SGHDT, CDR2 YYEEEE. The CDR3 spans 14 residues. Full variable domain (outside the CDR3, taken from reference TRBV5-6 and TRBJ1-1): DAGVTQSPTHLIKTRGQQVTLRCSPKSGHDTVSWYQQALGQGPQFIFQYYEEEERQRGNFPDRFSGHQFPNYSSELNVNALLLGDSALYLCASTLLGQGAMAFFGQGTRLTVV.

The rearrangement links TRBV5-1 to TRBJ2-7; 10 bases align to TRBD1. J lost 4 bases, V lost 2 bases, and 6 bases had no gene match. The CDR3 runs 15 residues. Germline V CDR1 and CDR2: SGHRS, YFSETQ. CDR3: CASSLTGTGAYEQYF. The DNA of the CDR3 is TGCGCCAGCAGCTTAACCGGGACAGGGGCGTACGAGCAGTACTTC.

The chain has TRBV19 and TRBJ1-6; possibly TRBD1 for D (5 bases). With 4 bases removed from V and 7 bases from J, the gap between germline ends came to 17 bases. Germline CDR1 and CDR2: LNHDA and SQIVND (reference sequence). This CDR3 region has 16 residues. CDR3: CASSTSTWGTNSPLHF. For the CDR3, the DNA is TGTGCCAGTAGTACCTCGACCTGGGGCACCAATTCACCCCTCCACTTT.

The genes are TRBV14 and TRBJ2-2; TRBD2 might be the D (5 bases). The CDR3 has 16 residues. The V end was cut by 2 bases, the J end by 8 bases, with 18 bases between. Germline V CDR1 and CDR2: SGHDN, FVKESK. The CDR3 loop reads CASSQSSLAMNGELFF. As DNA, the CDR3 is TGTGCCAGCAGCCAAAGTTCCTTAGCGATGAATGGGGAGCTGTTTTTT.

The chain uses TRBV27 and TRBJ2-3, with unresolved D. CDR3 length: 14 residues. Trimming stripped 4 bases from V and 2 bases from J, with 10 bases between. Per germline, CDR1 MNHEY and CDR2 SMNVEV (reference sequence). CDR3 in DNA: TGTGCCAGCAGTTCTCACCTATCCACAGATACGCAGTATTTT. Amino acids: CASSSHLSTDTQYF.

J is TRBJ1-5 and V is TRBV28; D gene uncertain. V gave up 3 bases and J gave up 7 bases, with 10 bases separating them. The CDR3 consists of 13 residues. From germline, CDR1 is MDHEN and CDR2 SYDVKM. The CDR3 spells CASSLSVGQPQHF. The CDR3 region has the DNA TGTGCCAGCAGTTTGTCGGTGGGCCAGCCCCAGCATTTT.

The genes are TRBV9 and TRBJ2-7; D may be TRBD2 (5 bases). The CDR3 has 14 residues. Germline V gene data show CDR1 as SGDLS and CDR2 as YYNGEE. Trimming left V 0 bases short and J 5 bases short, with 12 bases between. CDR3 in DNA: TGTGCCAGCAGCGTAGACCAGGCGGGCGACGAGCAGTACTTC. Encoded protein: CASSVDQAGDEQYF.

This clone was seen more than once but under ten times. The chain combines TRBV19 with TRBJ1-5; 8 nucleotides match TRBD1. The germline CDR1 and CDR2 sequences are LNHDA and SQIVND (reference sequence). V lost 7 bases to trimming and J lost 0 bases; unmatched junction nucleotides: 14. This CDR3 is built from 18 residues. CDR3 nucleotide sequence: TGTGCCAGTAAACCGGGACAGGTCATGAGTTATAGCAATCAGCCCCAGCATTTT. Encoded protein: CASKPGQVMSYSNQPQHF.

The chain is built from TRBV5-1 and TRBJ2-7; 9 positions match TRBD1. The germline gives CDR1 SGHRS, CDR2 YFSETQ. This CDR3 spans 16 amino acids. The V gene end was trimmed by 2 bases and the J gene end by 3 bases; junction bases not matched to a gene: 9. CDR3 amino acids: CASSLLTGTGYYEQYF. The CDR3 DNA is TGCGCCAGCAGCTTATTAACCGGGACAGGGTACTACGAGCAGTACTTC.